This T cell receptor beta chain was recorded in a study of T cells in Graves' hyperthyroidism and ophthalmopathy. The TCR beta CDR3 regions underwent amplification using RNA transcripts as the source. TCR CDR3 underwent first-round RT-PCR with the HTBI primer set. TCRdb reprocessed the multiplex PCR reads with MiXCR, giving one entry per CDR3 protein. The table includes some 500,000 distinct CDR3 sequences, under 15% detected once. V trimming: 5 bases; J trimming: 1 base; junction bases outside the gene matches: 3. Germline CDR1 reads DFQATT; CDR2 reads SNEGSKA (reference sequence). The CDR3 covers 14 residues. Recently diagnosed hyperthyroidism of less than 2 months' duration affected patients aged 18 to 65. Fresh peripheral blood, under 13 ml, was the source of the PBMCs.

The rearrangement uses TRBV20-1 and TRBJ2-2; 8 bases fit TRBD2. This clonotype originated in a young woman with Graves' hyperthyroidism. The sequencing sample was made of blood. The CDR3 loop reads CSAPSGGNTGELFF. CDR3 in DNA: TGCAGTGCTCCGAGCGGGGGGAACACCGGGGAGCTGTTTTTT.